This is a list of T cell receptor beta chains from one sample in a study of blood T cell repertoires in COVID-19. TCRdb's copy holds only in-frame clones and misses some; the assay was immunoSEQ multiplex PCR. The sample carries some 110,000 clones, 90% recorded once. Material: peripheral blood. The receptor source for this set is a human donor with active COVID-19. The donor label of this sample is uncertain. The CDR3 runs from the conserved cysteine through the conserved F or W. Fields, in order: J gene, V gene, CDR3 length, D gene, clone size, CDR3 protein, CDR3 DNA. The D gene is left open where the match is weak. Clone size appears in some rows only: once, few, many, or a class for an expanded clone.

>TRBJ2-7|TRBV19|13|TRBD1|-
CASSHDRGHEQYF
TGTGCCAGTAGCCACGACAGGGGCCACGAGCAGTACTTC
>TRBJ2-3|TRBV7-6|18|TRBD2|-
CASSSVAGGGLGGDTQYF
TGTGCCAGCAGCTCGGTAGCGGGGGGGGGCCTCGGCGGAGATACGCAGTATTTT
>TRBJ1-5|TRBV7-3|13|-|once
CASSLTGGQPQHF
TGTGCCAGCAGCTTAACAGGGGGACAGCCCCAGCATTTT
>TRBJ1-4|TRBV19|13|-|-
CASRGGVGEKLFF
TGTGCCAGTAGAGGCGGGGTCGGAGAAAAACTGTTTTTT
>TRBJ2-5|TRBV5-1|15|TRBD2|-
CASSLLAASGETQYF
TGCGCCAGCAGCCTACTAGCGGCCTCAGGGGAGACCCAGTACTTC
>TRBJ2-1|TRBV6-4|15|TRBD2|-
CASSPLAGGVYEQFF
TGTGCCAGCAGCCCACTAGCGGGGGGAGTCTATGAGCAGTTCTTC
>TRBJ2-7|TRBV5-5|16|-|-
CASSLGPTGSSYEQYF
TGTGCCAGCAGCTTGGGTCCGACAGGAAGCTCCTACGAGCAGTACTTC
>TRBJ2-7|TRBV10-2|14|-|-
CASSDTSRNYEQYF
TGCGCCAGCAGTGATACTAGCAGAAACTACGAGCAGTACTTC
>TRBJ2-7|TRBV6-5|13|-|-
CASSYPPGFEQYF
TGTGCCAGCAGTTACCCCCCAGGATTCGAGCAGTACTTC
>TRBJ2-1|TRBV15|16|TRBD1|-
CATSRDKGQGADEQFF
TGTGCCACCAGCAGAGATAAGGGCCAGGGGGCGGATGAGCAGTTCTTC
>TRBJ2-3|TRBV9|16|-|-
CASSLGAGAGADTQYF
TGTGCCAGCAGCTTGGGGGCAGGGGCAGGAGCAGATACGCAGTATTTT
>TRBJ2-1|TRBV11-2|16|-|once
CASSSTGVGGNNEQFF
TGTGCCAGCAGCTCAACCGGGGTCGGAGGAAACAATGAGCAGTTCTTC
>TRBJ1-1|TRBV5-4|17|TRBD1|-
CASSFRQGALGNTEAFF
TGTGCCAGCAGCTTCCGACAGGGGGCCCTGGGGAACACTGAAGCTTTCTTT
>TRBJ1-2|TRBV4-3|15|-|-
CASSPLGGTSYGYTF
TGCGCCAGCAGCCCCCTCGGGGGGACGAGCTATGGCTACACCTTC
>TRBJ1-1|TRBV10-3|13|-|-
CAISGTENTEAFF
TGTGCCATCAGTGGGACAGAGAACACTGAAGCTTTCTTT
>TRBJ1-4|TRBV7-6|16|-|-
CASAGHNPATNEKLFF
TGTGCCAGCGCCGGACACAATCCTGCAACTAATGAAAAACTGTTTTTT
>TRBJ1-4|TRBV15|16|TRBD1|once
CATSRDRTGASEKLFF
TGTGCCACCAGCAGAGATCGGACAGGGGCGAGTGAAAAACTGTTTTTT
>TRBJ2-1|TRBV19|11|TRBD1|-
CASSMGDSLFF
TGTGCCAGTAGTATGGGGGACAGCTTGTTCTTC
>TRBJ1-5|TRBV7-2|14|-|-
CASSLDSGNQPQHF
TGTGCCAGCAGCTTAGATTCCGGGAATCAGCCCCAGCATTTT
>TRBJ1-5|TRBV2|15|TRBD1|-
CASSDQGQSNQPQHF
TGTGCCAGCAGTGACCAGGGACAGAGCAATCAGCCCCAGCATTTT
>TRBJ2-1|TRBV13|16|TRBD2|-
CASSFQRGGRYNEQFF
TGTGCCAGCAGCTTCCAGCGGGGGGGCCGTTACAATGAGCAGTTCTTC
>TRBJ2-5|TRBV10-3|13|-|-
CAISGGAPETQYF
TGTGCCATCAGTGGCGGGGCGCCCGAGACCCAGTACTTC
>TRBJ2-1|TRBV2|15|TRBD2|-
CASSLTSGGYNEQFF
TGTGCCAGCAGCTTAACTAGCGGGGGCTACAATGAGCAGTTCTTC
>TRBJ2-3|TRBV7-2|14|TRBD1|once
CASRDRGPTDTQYF
TGTGCCAGCAGAGACAGGGGGCCGACAGATACGCAGTATTTT
>TRBJ2-6|TRBV4-3|18|TRBD2|-
CASSQVSSGAERANVLTF
TGCGCCAGCAGCCAAGTTTCCAGCGGGGCAGAAAGGGCCAACGTCCTGACTTTC
>TRBJ2-1|TRBV19|16|TRBD2|once
CASSMSASGVRNEQFF
TGTGCCAGTAGTATGAGTGCTAGCGGGGTACGCAATGAGCAGTTCTTC
>TRBJ2-3|TRBV5-5|16|TRBD1|few
CASSFRWTGRKDTQYF
TGTGCCAGCAGCTTCCGATGGACAGGGCGTAAAGATACGCAGTATTTT
>TRBJ1-2|TRBV4-3|14|-|-
CASSQEGVNYGYTF
TGCGCCAGCAGCCAAGAAGGGGTCAACTATGGCTACACCTTC
>TRBJ2-7|TRBV4-3|15|TRBD1|-
CASSQPGQGAYEQYF
TGCGCCAGCAGCCAGCCGGGACAGGGGGCCTACGAGCAGTACTTC
>TRBJ1-1|TRBV4-3|13|-|-
CASSQDQGAEAFF
TGCGCCAGCAGCCAAGACCAGGGCGCTGAAGCTTTCTTT
>TRBJ2-7|TRBV21-1|11|-|few
CALGQPYEQYF
TGTGCCCTGGGACAGCCATACGAGCAGTACTTC
>TRBJ2-7|TRBV5-6|15|TRBD1|-
CASSPSGTGGYEQYF
TGTGCCAGCAGCCCGTCCGGGACAGGGGGCTACGAGCAGTACTTC
>TRBJ2-1|TRBV2|15|-|-
CASSDQGTVDNEQFF
TGTGCCAGCAGTGATCAGGGGACGGTAGACAATGAGCAGTTCTTC
>TRBJ2-3|TRBV7-2|15|TRBD1|-
CASSPEDRRTDTQYF
TGTGCCAGCAGCCCGGAGGACAGGCGCACAGATACGCAGTATTTT
>TRBJ1-5|TRBV6-2/TRBV6-3|17|TRBD1|-
CASSYSTGQGGNQPQHF
TGTGCCAGCAGTTACTCAACCGGACAGGGAGGCAATCAGCCCCAGCATTTT
>TRBJ1-1|TRBV18|14|-|-
CASSRAIMNTEAFF
TGTGCCAGCTCACGGGCAATCATGAACACTGAAGCTTTCTTT
>TRBJ1-6|TRBV3-1/TRBV3-2|14|-|-
CASSQAQTNSPLHF
TGTGCCAGCAGCCAAGCACAGACGAATTCACCCCTCCACTTT
>TRBJ1-2|TRBV2|17|-|-
CASSETPTGRANYGYTF
TGTGCCAGCAGTGAGACCCCGACAGGTCGAGCTAACTATGGCTACACCTTC
>TRBJ2-1|TRBV2|16|-|few
CASSETGSMKNNEQFF
TGTGCCAGCAGTGAAACAGGATCGATGAAAAACAATGAGCAGTTCTTC
>TRBJ2-1|TRBV2|16|TRBD2|-
CASRMDAQRGGAEQFF
TGTGCCAGCAGGATGGACGCACAGCGGGGGGGCGCTGAGCAGTTCTTC
>TRBJ2-7|TRBV7-2|16|TRBD2|-
CASSAAATSGGYEQYF
TGTGCCAGCAGCGCAGCCGCGACTAGCGGGGGTTACGAGCAGTACTTC
>TRBJ2-2|TRBV10-2|19|TRBD2|-
CASSERFGGGTKNTGELFF
TGCGCCAGCAGTGAGAGGTTCGGCGGGGGGACGAAGAACACCGGGGAGCTGTTTTTT
>TRBJ1-4|TRBV4-3|15|-|-
CASSQVGGIGEKLFF
TGCGCCAGCAGCCAAGTTGGAGGGATAGGGGAAAAACTGTTTTTT
>TRBJ2-1|TRBV5-6|15|TRBD2|-
CASSSGLAGGNEQFF
TGTGCCAGCAGCTCAGGACTAGCGGGGGGTAATGAGCAGTTCTTC
>TRBJ1-6|TRBV5-1|16|-|-
CASSPNNWETNSPLHF
TGCGCCAGCAGCCCTAACAACTGGGAGACTAATTCACCCCTCCACTTT
>TRBJ2-1|TRBV5-1|15|TRBD2|-
CASRSGGAGYNEQFF
TGCGCCAGCAGATCCGGGGGGGCCGGTTACAATGAGCAGTTCTTC
>TRBJ1-3|TRBV9|15|-|-
CASSARQDSGNTIYF
TGTGCCAGCAGCGCGAGACAGGACTCTGGAAACACCATATATTTT
>TRBJ2-1|TRBV6-2/TRBV6-3|13|-|-
CASSSSYDSEQFF
TGTGCCAGCAGTTCTAGTTATGATAGTGAGCAGTTCTTC
>TRBJ2-7|TRBV28|14|-|-
CASRAPGVATEQYF
TGTGCCAGCAGGGCACCGGGAGTTGCGACCGAGCAGTACTTC
>TRBJ2-1|TRBV6-6|13|-|once
CASSSIGQGEQFF
TGTGCCAGCAGTTCTATCGGGCAGGGTGAGCAGTTCTTC
>TRBJ1-3|TRBV6-5|15|TRBD1|-
CASSPGTGSGNTIYF
TGTGCCAGCAGCCCCGGGACAGGGTCTGGAAACACCATATATTTT